These 27 T cell receptor beta chains were sequenced from one sample in a study of identical twins (dated by TCRdb to the mid-2010s). Library construction relied on 5' RACE. The sequencer was an Illumina HiSeq 2000. TCRdb redid the processing of the public reads, applying fastp at Q25 and MiXCR, and retained in-frame beta chains. Rows are combined by CDR3 protein, so each entry shows the most common genes and DNA. The sample data list about 570,000 distinct CDR3 sequences, and more than 9% of these were observed just once. The top ten clones comprise more than 2.5% of the sample. The data were also submitted as part of a second study, on yellow fever vaccine responses in identical twins.

Source material: PBMCs. The receptor set was obtained from a woman under 30 in good health.

The chain couples TRBV2 to TRBJ2-7; D not certain. Germline V CDR1 and CDR2: SNHLY, FYNNEI. CDR3 length equals 12 residues. V was shortened by 7 bases and J by 3 bases, with 10 bases between the two germline ends. CDR3 protein: CASTTLDYEQYF. CDR3 nucleotide sequence: TGTGCCAGCACCACCTTGGACTACGAGCAGTACTTC.

The chain uses TRBV7-9 and TRBJ2-7; D may be TRBD1 (5 bases). Trimming took 4 bases from V and 7 from J, leaving 17 bases between them. The CDR3 loop spans 14 amino acids. Germline V lookup: CDR1 SEHNR, CDR2 FQNEAQ (reference sequence). The DNA of the CDR3 is TGTGCCAGCAGCTCCCCCAGGGATCCAACGGAGCAGTACTTC. It encodes CASSSPRDPTEQYF.

In its sample, this clonotype was seen a few times. V usage is TRBV3-1 and J usage is TRBJ1-2; D is perhaps TRBD1 (6 bases). This CDR3 spans 12 amino acids. V was clipped by 6 bases and J by 8 bases, with 13 bases between them. Germline loops: CDR1 LGHDT, CDR2 YNNKEL (reference sequence). The DNA of the CDR3 is TGTGCCAGCAGGGGGGGGGCGCGAGGCTACACCTTC. As protein: CASRGGARGYTF.

This clonotype has ten or more counts. V gene TRBV12-3 or TRBV12-4 combines with J gene TRBJ2-7, with D maybe TRBD2 (5 bases). Trimming stripped 5 bases from V and 0 bases from J, with 11 bases between. CDR3 size: 14 residues. CDR3: CASSTDSSSYEQYF. The CDR3 DNA sequence: TGTGCCAGCAGTACGGACTCAAGCTCCTACGAGCAGTACTTC.

This clonotype has just a few counts. This chain links TRBV7-6 with TRBJ2-7; D perhaps matches TRBD1 (6 bases). Trimming removed 2 bases at V and 5 bases at J, with 13 bases between. The CDR3 sequence is 14 residues long. In germline, CDR1 is SGHVS, CDR2 FNYEAQ. This chain's CDR3 is CASSLLTGSNEQYF. For the CDR3, the DNA is TGTGCCAGCAGCTTACTAACAGGGTCCAACGAGCAGTACTTC. Based on the CDR3 plus reference TRBV7-6 and TRBJ2-7, the full variable domain is GAGVSQSPRYKVTKRGQDVALRCDPISGHVSLYWYRQALGQGPEFLTYFNYEAQQDKSGLPNDRFSAERPEGSISTLTIQRTEQRDSAMYRCASSLLTGSNEQYFGPGTRLTVT.

This chain connects TRBV20-1 to TRBJ2-5; possibly TRBD1 or TRBD2 for D (6 bases each). Trimming stripped 3 bases from V and 4 bases from J, with 12 bases between. There are 13 residues in the CDR3. Germline CDR1 is DFQATT and CDR2 is SNEGSKA (reference sequence). DNA for the CDR3: TGCAGTGCTAGTTCGGGGGCTCTAGAGACCCAGTACTTC. Encoded protein: CSASSGALETQYF.

The CDR3 here is CASSLGSFEKLFF. Written as DNA, the CDR3 is TGTGCCAGCAGCCTCGGGTCCTTTGAAAAACTGTTTTTT. The chain carries TRBV5-4 and TRBJ1-4; no clear D. Germline CDR1 SGHNT, CDR2 YYREEE (reference sequence). The V end was cut by 4 bases, the J end by 7 bases, with 11 bases between. The CDR3 sequence is 13 residues long.

The chain uses TRBV7-8 and TRBJ1-2; no reliable D call. Per the germline V gene, CDR1 is SGHVS and CDR2 is FQNEAQ. V gave up 8 bases and J gave up 4 bases, with 26 bases separating them. The CDR3 is made up of 17 amino acids. The CDR3 loop reads CASGLNRAHSSIYGYTF. Written as DNA, the CDR3 is TGTGCCAGCGGCCTGAATCGGGCCCACTCGTCGATCTATGGCTACACCTTC.

The sample holds many counts of this clonotype. CDR3 sequence reads: CASSSDREYGYTF. CDR3 nucleotides: TGTGCCAGCAGTTCTGACAGGGAGTATGGCTACACCTTC. The V gene is TRBV12-3 or TRBV12-4, the J gene TRBJ1-2; the match to TRBD1 covers 7 bases. With V trimmed by 4 bases and J by 5 bases, 4 bases remained unmatched. This CDR3 region has 13 residues.

The chain combines TRBV28 with TRBJ2-7; 8 bases align to TRBD2. With 2 bases clipped from V and 2 bases from J, the junction kept 8 bases outside the gene matches. This CDR3 is 16 amino acids long. The V gene's germline CDR1 is MDHEN and CDR2 SYDVKM. The CDR3 nucleotides are TGTGCCAGCAGTTTACCGGTAGCGGGACTAACCTACGAGCAGTACTTC. It encodes CASSLPVAGLTYEQYF. Complete variable domain (other parts from reference TRBV28 and TRBJ2-7): DVKVTQSSRYLVKRTGEKVFLECVQDMDHENMFWYRQDPGLGLRLIYFSYDVKMKEKGDIPEGYSVSREKKERFSLILESASTNQTSMYLCASSLPVAGLTYEQYFGPGTRLTVT.

This clonotype was seen a handful of times. The chain has TRBV5-1 and TRBJ2-1; D perhaps matches TRBD1 (6 bases). Germline V gene data show CDR1 as SGHRS and CDR2 as YFSETQ. The CDR3 loop spans 14 amino acids. The germline V and J ends were trimmed by 0 bases and 5 bases, with 9 bases remaining between them. In DNA, the CDR3 is TGCGCCAGCAGCTTGGCGGACAGAAACAATGAGCAGTTCTTC. This translates into CASSLADRNNEQFF.

This CDR3 is CASSPPPKSEANSPLHF. CDR3 bases: TGTGCCAGCAGTCCGCCCCCCAAATCGGAGGCGAATTCACCCCTCCACTTT. This rearrangement joins TRBV12-3 or TRBV12-4 to TRBJ1-6; no clear D gene. Trimming took off 5 bases at V and 7 bases at J, with 21 bases between the two ends. This CDR3 has 17 amino acids.

The J gene is TRBJ2-1, the V gene TRBV27, with no clear D. Between the trimmed V and J ends, which lost 4 bases and 4 bases, there was a span of 8 bases. In germline, CDR1 is MNHEY, CDR2 SMNVEV (reference sequence). The CDR3 runs 13 residues. The CDR3 reads CASSSTHYNEQFF. The CDR3 DNA reads as TGTGCCAGCAGTTCGACACATTACAATGAGCAGTTCTTC.

This clonotype has more than one count but fewer than ten. The chain employs TRBV10-3 and TRBJ1-5; TRBD1 agrees at 7 bases. Germline-derived CDR1 and CDR2 are ENHRY and SYGVKD. The CDR3 consists of 12 residues. The ends lost 4 bases at V and 8 bases at J; junction bases unmatched: 2. Here the CDR3 DNA reads TGTGCCATCAGTGGGCAGGGGGAGCCCCAGCATTTT. Residues: CAISGQGEPQHF.

As regards this clonotype: This sequence may be a read error, since a much larger clone differs from it by one base. This chain connects TRBV24-1 to TRBJ2-5; tentatively, D is TRBD2 (5 bases). The CDR3 totals 16 residues. CDR1 and CDR2 from the germline V gene are KGHDR and SFDVKD. The CDR3 coding sequence is TGTGCCACCAGTGATTGGCAGGCGGGTTCTCAAGAGACCCGGTACTTC. This gives the protein CATSDWQAGSQETRYF.

The genes are TRBV4-3 and TRBJ2-1; TRBD2 agrees at 8 bases. J gave up 8 bases and V 4 bases, and 16 bases lay outside the gene matches. Per germline, CDR1 LGHNA and CDR2 YSLEER. CDR3 size: 17 residues. The CDR3 region is CASSPESVAGLADEQFF. The CDR3 DNA reads TGCGCCAGCAGCCCGGAGTCGGTAGCGGGATTAGCTGATGAGCAGTTCTTC.

Ten or more counts support this clonotype. This chain joins TRBV24-1 and TRBJ2-7; 8 nucleotides align to TRBD1. Germline CDR1 and CDR2: KGHDR and SFDVKD. Trimming cost V 5 bases and J 3 bases; bases outside gene matches: 5. The CDR3 is 14 residues long. The CDR3, as DNA: TGTGCCACCAGTGGACAAGGACAGGGCTACGAGCAGTACTTC. Its protein product is CATSGQGQGYEQYF.

This clonotype was counted at least ten times. The CDR3: CASSLKFGSLSYEQYF. CDR3 nucleotide sequence: TGTGCCAGCAGCCTGAAATTCGGGTCCCTCTCCTACGAGCAGTACTTC. V is TRBV12-3 or TRBV12-4 and J is TRBJ2-7; D ambiguous. This CDR3 is built from 16 residues. The V and J ends lost 6 bases and 0 bases respectively, with 18 bases between them.

The rearrangement uses TRBV29-1 and TRBJ2-3, with D uncertain. CDR1 is SQVTM and CDR2 is ANQGSEA in the germline V gene. The CDR3 runs to 11 residues. The V gene lost 5 bases and the J gene lost 2 bases, with 5 bases spanning the gap. The chain's CDR3 is CSVSPTDTQYF. The CDR3 DNA sequence: TGCAGCGTTTCCCCCACAGATACGCAGTATTTT.

As regards this clonotype: The junction departs from germline at one end; a sequencing error may be responsible. The chain links TRBV2 to TRBJ2-7; 16 bases map to TRBD2. Germline assignment: CDR1 SNHLY and CDR2 FYNNEI. This CDR3 has 18 amino acids. The CDR3 DNA follows: TGTGCCATCAGTTCCGGGACTAGCGGGAGGGCCGGTTTCTACGAGCAGTACTTC. Residues: CAISSGTSGRAGFYEQYF.

This clonotype appeared many times. This chain links TRBV5-1 with TRBJ2-3; 9 bases agree with TRBD2. The germline V gene encodes CDR1 SGHRS and CDR2 YFSETQ. Trimming at V came to 0 bases and at J to 1 base, leaving 6 bases not matched to a gene. This CDR3 is 17 amino acids long. CDR3 nucleotide sequence: TGCGCCAGCAGCTTGGAAGGCGGGAGGGCCCGCACAGATACGCAGTATTTT. Its protein product is CASSLEGGRARTDTQYF.

This clonotype was seen repeatedly, ten times or more. The chain employs TRBV12-3 or TRBV12-4 and TRBJ2-2, with TRBD1 as a possible D gene (6 bases). This CDR3 is built from 15 residues. The V and J ends lost 3 bases and 6 bases respectively, with 14 bases between them. The CDR3 sequence: CASSLPRTVPGELFF. The CDR3 bases are TGTGCCAGCAGTTTGCCCAGGACAGTCCCCGGGGAGCTGTTTTTT.

This clonotype was counted at least ten times. V gene TRBV20-1 combines with J gene TRBJ2-1, with TRBD2 as a possible D gene (5 bases). Trimming removed 0 bases at V and 2 bases at J, with 8 bases between. The CDR3 length is 14 residues. Germline V gene data show CDR1 as DFQATT and CDR2 as SNEGSKA (reference sequence). The CDR3: CSAREGAAYNEQFF. CDR3 nucleotide sequence: TGCAGTGCTAGAGAGGGAGCGGCCTACAATGAGCAGTTCTTC.

This clonotype was observed at least ten times. V is TRBV6-5 and J is TRBJ2-4; D might be TRBD1 (5 bases). Trimming left V 2 bases short and J 0 bases short, with 11 bases between. CDR1 is MNHEY and CDR2 is SVGAGI in the germline V gene. The CDR3 is made up of 16 amino acids. Here the CDR3 reads CASSYDSSLAKNIQYF. The CDR3 DNA reads as TGTGCCAGCAGTTACGACAGCTCCCTAGCCAAAAACATTCAGTACTTC.

The chain couples TRBV7-9 to TRBJ2-3, with D possibly TRBD1 on 5 matching bases. The ends were cut back, 5 bases at V and 2 bases at J, with 11 bases in the middle. The CDR3 sequence is 14 residues long. The germline CDR1 and CDR2 sequences are SEHNR and FQNEAQ (reference sequence). The CDR3 DNA reads TGTGCCAGCAGCCACCAGACAGACACAGATACGCAGTATTTT. As protein: CASSHQTDTDTQYF.

There are a few counts of this clonotype. The genes are TRBV20-1 and TRBJ2-3, with 13 bases identical to TRBD2. V shed 6 bases, J shed 0 bases, and the junction held 9 bases outside the gene matches. The CDR3 totals 17 residues. Germline-derived CDR1 and CDR2 are DFQATT and SNEGSKA (reference sequence). The CDR3 reads CSAPSTSGGTSTDTQYF. The CDR3 bases are TGCAGTGCCCCTTCGACTAGCGGGGGGACTAGCACAGATACGCAGTATTTT.

This chain joins TRBV29-1 and TRBJ2-5, with 8 bases fitting TRBD2. The V segment lost 6 bases and the J segment 0 bases; nucleotides outside the gene matches: 12. The germline gives CDR1 SQVTM, CDR2 ANQGSEA. CDR3 length: 16 amino acids. The CDR3 loop is CSVTPLAAGDQETQYF. Here the CDR3 DNA reads TGCAGCGTCACCCCCTTAGCAGCGGGAGACCAAGAGACCCAGTACTTC. Supplemented by reference TRBV29-1 and TRBJ2-5, the full variable domain reads SAVISQKPSRDICQRGTSLTIQCQVDSQVTMMFWYRQQPGQSLTLIATANQGSEATYESGFVIDKFPISRPNLTFSTLTVSNMSPEDSSIYLCSVTPLAAGDQETQYFGPGTRLLVL.